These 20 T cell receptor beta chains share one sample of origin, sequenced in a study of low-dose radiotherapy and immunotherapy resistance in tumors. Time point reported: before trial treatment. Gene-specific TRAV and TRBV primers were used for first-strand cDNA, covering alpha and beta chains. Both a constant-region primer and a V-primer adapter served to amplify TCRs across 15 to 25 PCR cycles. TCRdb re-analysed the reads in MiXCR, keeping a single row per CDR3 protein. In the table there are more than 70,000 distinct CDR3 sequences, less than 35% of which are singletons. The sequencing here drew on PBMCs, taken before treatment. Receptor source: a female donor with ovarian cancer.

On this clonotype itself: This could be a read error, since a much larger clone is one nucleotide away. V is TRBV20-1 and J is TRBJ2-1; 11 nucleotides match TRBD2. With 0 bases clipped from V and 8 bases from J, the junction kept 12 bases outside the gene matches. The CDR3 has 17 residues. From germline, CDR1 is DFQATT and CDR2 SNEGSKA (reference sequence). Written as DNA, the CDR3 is TGCAGTGCTAGAGACCCTAGCGGGAGGACCCATTTCTATGAGCAGTTCTTC. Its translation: CSARDPSGRTHFYEQFF.

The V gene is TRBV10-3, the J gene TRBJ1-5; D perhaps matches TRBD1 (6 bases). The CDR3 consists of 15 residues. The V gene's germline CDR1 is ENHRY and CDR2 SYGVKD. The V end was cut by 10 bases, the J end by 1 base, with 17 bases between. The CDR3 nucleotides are TGTGCCACGACCCAACAGGGAAGAAGCAATCAGCCCCAGCATTTT. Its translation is CATTQQGRSNQPQHF.

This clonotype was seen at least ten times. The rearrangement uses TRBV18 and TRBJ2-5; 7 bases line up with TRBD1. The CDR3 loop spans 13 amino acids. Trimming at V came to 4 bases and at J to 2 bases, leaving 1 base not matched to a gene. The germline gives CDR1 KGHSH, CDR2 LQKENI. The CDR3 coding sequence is TGTGCCAGCTCACTGGGACAGCAAGAGACCCAGTACTTC. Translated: CASSLGQQETQYF.

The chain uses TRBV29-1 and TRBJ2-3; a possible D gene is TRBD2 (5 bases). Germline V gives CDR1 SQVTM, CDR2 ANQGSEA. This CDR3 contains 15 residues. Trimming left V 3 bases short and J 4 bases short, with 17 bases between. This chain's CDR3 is CSVDFAGGASDTQYF. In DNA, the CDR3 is TGCAGCGTTGACTTTGCGGGTGGAGCCTCAGATACGCAGTATTTT.

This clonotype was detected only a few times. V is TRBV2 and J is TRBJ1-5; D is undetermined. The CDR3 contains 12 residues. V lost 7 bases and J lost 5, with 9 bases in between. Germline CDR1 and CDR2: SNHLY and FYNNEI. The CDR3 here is CASKAQYQPQHF. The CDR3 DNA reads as TGTGCCAGCAAAGCTCAATATCAGCCCCAGCATTTT.

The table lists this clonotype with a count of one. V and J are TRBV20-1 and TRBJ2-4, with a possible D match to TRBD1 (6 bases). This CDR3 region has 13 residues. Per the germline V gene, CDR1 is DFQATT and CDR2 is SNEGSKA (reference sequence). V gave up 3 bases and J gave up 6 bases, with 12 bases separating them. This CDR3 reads CSASFSQGNIQYF. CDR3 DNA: TGCAGTGCTAGTTTTTCACAGGGAAACATTCAGTACTTC.

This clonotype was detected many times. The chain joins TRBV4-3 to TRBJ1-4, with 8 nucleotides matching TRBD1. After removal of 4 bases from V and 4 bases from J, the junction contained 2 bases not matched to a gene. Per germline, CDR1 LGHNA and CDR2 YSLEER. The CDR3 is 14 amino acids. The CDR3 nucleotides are TGCGCCAGCAGCCGGGACAGGAATAATGAAAAACTGTTTTTT. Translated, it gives CASSRDRNNEKLFF.

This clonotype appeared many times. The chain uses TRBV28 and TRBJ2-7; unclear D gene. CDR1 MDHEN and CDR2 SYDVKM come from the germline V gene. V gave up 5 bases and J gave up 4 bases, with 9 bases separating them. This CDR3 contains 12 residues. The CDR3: CASSLNFYEQYF. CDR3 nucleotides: TGTGCCAGCAGTCTCAATTTTTACGAGCAGTACTTC.

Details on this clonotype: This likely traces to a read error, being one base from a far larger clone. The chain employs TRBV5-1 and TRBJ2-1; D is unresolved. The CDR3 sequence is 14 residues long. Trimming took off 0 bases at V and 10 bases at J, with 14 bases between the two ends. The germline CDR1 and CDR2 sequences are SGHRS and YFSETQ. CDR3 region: CASSLGTEGYEQFF. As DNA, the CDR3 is TGCGCCAGCAGCTTGGGGACGGAAGGCTACGAGCAGTTCTTC.

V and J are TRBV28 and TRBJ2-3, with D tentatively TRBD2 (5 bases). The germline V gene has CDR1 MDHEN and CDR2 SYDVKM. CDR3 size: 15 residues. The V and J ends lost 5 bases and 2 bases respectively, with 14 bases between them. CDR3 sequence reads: CASSPWRAFTDTQYF. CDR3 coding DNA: TGTGCCAGCAGTCCTTGGCGGGCCTTCACAGATACGCAGTATTTT.

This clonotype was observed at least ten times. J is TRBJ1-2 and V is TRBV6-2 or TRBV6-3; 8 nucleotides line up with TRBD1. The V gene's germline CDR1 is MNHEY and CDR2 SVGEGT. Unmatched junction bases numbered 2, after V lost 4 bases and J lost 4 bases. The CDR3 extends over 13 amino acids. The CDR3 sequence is CASSSTGAYGYTF. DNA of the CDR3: TGTGCCAGCAGTTCGACAGGGGCCTATGGCTACACCTTC.

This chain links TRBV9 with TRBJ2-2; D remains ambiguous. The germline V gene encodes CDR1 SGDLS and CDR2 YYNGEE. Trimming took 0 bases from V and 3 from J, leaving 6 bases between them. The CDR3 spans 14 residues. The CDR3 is CASSVEAYTGELFF. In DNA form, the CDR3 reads TGTGCCAGCAGCGTAGAGGCCTACACCGGGGAGCTGTTTTTT.

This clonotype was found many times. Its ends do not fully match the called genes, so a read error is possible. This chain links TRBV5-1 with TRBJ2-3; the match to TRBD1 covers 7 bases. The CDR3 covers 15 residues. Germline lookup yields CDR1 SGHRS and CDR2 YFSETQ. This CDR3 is CASSLSQGSTDTQYF. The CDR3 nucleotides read TGCGCCAGCAGCTTGTCACAGGGGAGCACGGATACGCAGTATTTT.

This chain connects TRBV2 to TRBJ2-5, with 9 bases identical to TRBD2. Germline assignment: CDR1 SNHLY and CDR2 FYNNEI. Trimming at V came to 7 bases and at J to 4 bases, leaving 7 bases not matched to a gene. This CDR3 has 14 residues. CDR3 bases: TGTGCCAGCACCAGTAGCGGGAGAGGAGAGACCCAGTACTTC. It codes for CASTSSGRGETQYF.

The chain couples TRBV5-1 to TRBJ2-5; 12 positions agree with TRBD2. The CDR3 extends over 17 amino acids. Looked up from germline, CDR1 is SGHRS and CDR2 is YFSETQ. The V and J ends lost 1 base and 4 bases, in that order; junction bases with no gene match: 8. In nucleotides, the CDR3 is TGCGCCAGCAGCTTGAAACTAGCGGGAGGAAGAGGAGAGACCCAGTACTTC. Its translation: CASSLKLAGGRGETQYF.

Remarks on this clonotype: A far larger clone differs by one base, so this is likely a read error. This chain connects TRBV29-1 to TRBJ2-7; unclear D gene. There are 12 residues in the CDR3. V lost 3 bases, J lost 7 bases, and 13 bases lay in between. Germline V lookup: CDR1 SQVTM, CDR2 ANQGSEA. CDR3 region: CSVDRQRNEQYF. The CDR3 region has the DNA TGCAGCGTTGATAGGCAACGCAATGAGCAGTACTTC.

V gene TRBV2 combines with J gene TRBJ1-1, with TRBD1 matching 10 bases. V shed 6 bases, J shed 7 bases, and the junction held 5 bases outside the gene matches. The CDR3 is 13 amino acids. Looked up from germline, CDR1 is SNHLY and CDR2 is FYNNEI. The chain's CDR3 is CASRGQGYIEAFF. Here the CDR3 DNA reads TGTGCCAGCAGGGGACAGGGGTACATTGAAGCTTTCTTT. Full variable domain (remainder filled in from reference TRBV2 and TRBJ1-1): EPEVTQTPSHQVTQMGQEVILRCVPISNHLYFYWYRQILGQKVEFLVSFYNNEISEKSEIFDDQFSVERPDGSNFTLKIRSTKLEDSAMYFCASRGQGYIEAFFGQGTRLTVV.

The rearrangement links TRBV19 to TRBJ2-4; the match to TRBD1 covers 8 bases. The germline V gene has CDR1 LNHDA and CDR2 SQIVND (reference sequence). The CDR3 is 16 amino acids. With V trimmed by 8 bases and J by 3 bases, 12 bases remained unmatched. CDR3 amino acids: CASGIQGGMDKNIQYF. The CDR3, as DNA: TGTGCCAGTGGAATACAGGGGGGAATGGACAAAAACATTCAGTACTTC.

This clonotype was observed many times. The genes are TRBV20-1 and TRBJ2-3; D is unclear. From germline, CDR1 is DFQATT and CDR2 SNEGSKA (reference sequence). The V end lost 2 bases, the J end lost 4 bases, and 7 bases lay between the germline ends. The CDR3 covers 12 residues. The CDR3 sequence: CSARPQPDTQYF. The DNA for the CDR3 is TGCAGTGCTAGACCCCAGCCAGATACGCAGTATTTT.

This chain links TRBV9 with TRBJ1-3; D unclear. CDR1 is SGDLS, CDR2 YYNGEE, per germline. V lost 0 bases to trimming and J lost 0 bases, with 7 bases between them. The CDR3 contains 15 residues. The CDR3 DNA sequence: TGTGCCAGCAGCGTAGCTCCGTTCTCTGGAAACACCATATATTTT. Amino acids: CASSVAPFSGNTIYF.